Below, 24 T cell receptor delta chains from the same sample are listed, as sequenced in a study of gamma-delta T cells after stem cell transplantation. TCRdb re-identified clones in the RT-PCR reads via CATT. The sample has 810 or so delta-chain clones, around a sixth seen once. Material for sequencing was gamma-delta T cells. Receptors were obtained from a human donor. It is not recorded whose cells these are; they may come from a transplant donor.

This clone was counted between two and nine times. This chain joins TRDV1 and TRDJ1; 8 bases match TRDD3. The trim removed 0 bases at V and 3 bases at J, leaving 15 bases unmatched. Looked up from germline, CDR1 is TSWWSYY and CDR2 is QGS. The CDR3 consists of 19 residues. This CDR3 is CALGELYPLGDQLPDKLIF. CDR3 nucleotides: TGTGCTCTTGGGGAACTTTACCCCCTGGGGGACCAGTTACCCGATAAACTCATCTTT.

The chain couples TRDV2 to TRDJ1; 9 bases are a match to TRDD3. Because TCRdb records no J gene, it was assigned here through a match of the DNA to germline. Germline V lookup: CDR1 GEAIGNYY, CDR2 EKD. The CDR3 contains 23 residues. The V segment lost 3 bases and the J segment 0 bases; nucleotides outside the gene matches: 28. The CDR3 protein is CACDPISLPTGGYLARYTDKLIF. CDR3 bases: TGTGCCTGTGACCCGATCTCCTTGCCCACCGGGGGATACTTGGCGAGGTACACCGATAAACTCATCTTT.

On this clone itself: This probably arose from a read error, given a far larger clone one base away. Other DNA sequences in the same sample also yield this CDR3. The chain uses TRDV2 and TRDJ1; 9 nucleotides align to TRDD3. Per the germline V gene, CDR1 is GEAIGNYY and CDR2 is EKD. The CDR3 spans 15 residues. The V and J ends lost 1 base and 2 bases, in that order; junction bases with no gene match: 4. CDR3 region: CACDTVGDKTDKLIF. DNA for the CDR3: TGTGCCTGTGACACTGTGGGGGATAAAACCGATAAACTCATCTTT.

The CDR3 sequence is CACDTLGDTCTDKLIF. As DNA, the CDR3 is TGTGCCTGTGACACTCTGGGGGATACTTGCACCGATAAACTCATCTTT. The chain recombines TRDV2 with TRDJ1; 11 nucleotides align to TRDD3. The J gene, absent from TCRdb, was called here by matching the DNA to germline. Losses at the gene ends were 1 base for V and 1 base for J; bases not matched to a gene: 4. The CDR3 loop spans 16 amino acids. Germline CDR1 is GEAIGNYY and CDR2 is EKD.

The sample holds a few counts of this clone. V usage is TRDV2 and J usage is TRDJ1; 9 bases align to TRDD3. After removal of 4 bases from V and 0 bases from J, the junction contained 8 bases not matched to a gene. Germline V CDR1 and CDR2: GEAIGNYY, EKD. The length of the CDR3 is 16 residues. CDR3 region: CACDPLGDPYTDKLIF. CDR3 bases: TGTGCCTGTGATCCGCTGGGGGATCCCTACACCGATAAACTCATCTTT.

No J gene was named, though the V gene is TRDV2; TRDD3, the table's D call, was not compared with the DNA. The germline V gene encodes CDR1 GEAIGNYY and CDR2 EKD. CDR3 length equals 14 residues. CDR3 region: CACDNGLGETNLIF. CDR3 bases: TGTGCCTGTGACAACGGACTGGGGGAGACGAACCTCATCTTT.

This clone was observed a few times. One base away lies a much larger clone, so this may be a sequencing read error. V and J are TRDV2 and TRDJ1, with D hard to call. This CDR3 is 17 amino acids long. Germline CDR1 is GEAIGNYY and CDR2 is EKD. Here the CDR3 DNA reads TGTGCCTGTGGCACCCTCGGGTCCGCCCTTGACACCGATAAACTCATCTTT. Translated: CACGTLGSALDTDKLIF.

This clone was found a few times. The V gene is TRDV2, the J gene TRDJ1; 7 nucleotides agree with TRDD3. CDR1 is GEAIGNYY and CDR2 is EKD in the germline V gene. The CDR3 spans 19 residues. V gave up 0 bases and J gave up 2 bases; unmatched junction bases: 17. As DNA, the CDR3 is TGTGCCTGTGACACCGTGCAGGGGCTGGGGGCCCCCTTGACCGATAAACTCATCTTT. It yields the protein CACDTVQGLGAPLTDKLIF.

This clone was picked up one time. One junction end does not reproduce the germline sequence, and a read error may be involved. CDR3 nucleotide sequence: TGTGCCTGGGACACCTTGGAGGGATACACCGATAAACTCATCTTT. This codes for CAWDTLEGYTDKLIF. The J gene is TRDJ1, the V gene TRDV2; TRDD3 is a possible D gene (5 bases). Germline matching of the DNA provided the J gene here, since TCRdb leaves it blank. Germline CDR1 and CDR2: GEAIGNYY and EKD. This CDR3 has 15 amino acids.

Judged by abundance, this clone is large. This sequence is one base from a far larger clone and is likely a read error. The chain is built from TRDV3 and TRDJ1; D tentatively fits TRDD2 or TRDD3 (6 bases each). The ends were cut back, 5 bases at V and 5 bases at J, with 21 bases in the middle. CDR1 TVYSNPD and CDR2 GDNSRS come from the germline V gene (reference sequence). The CDR3 is 14 residues long. The CDR3 spells CARSSYDLGDKLIF. CDR3 DNA sequence: TGTGCCCGCTCCTCCTACGACCTGGGGGATAAACTCATCTTT. The complete variable domain, with remaining parts taken from reference TRDV3 and TRDJ1, reads CDKVTQSSPDQTVASGSEVVLLCTYDTVYSNPDLFWYRIRPDYSFQFVFYGDNSRSEGADFTQGRFSVKHILTQKAFHLVISPVRTEDSATYYCARSSYDLGDKLIFGKGTRVTVEP.

This clone was observed a handful of times. The rearrangement joins TRDV2 to TRDJ3, with 13 positions matching TRDD3. The CDR3 is made up of 21 amino acids. V trimming: 0 bases; J trimming: 0 bases; junction bases outside the gene matches: 7. Germline assignment: CDR1 GEAIGNYY and CDR2 EKD. The CDR3 DNA follows: TGTGCCTGTGACACCGCAACTGGGGGATACGCAAGCTCCTGGGACACCCGACAGATGTTTTTC. It is translated as CACDTATGGYASSWDTRQMFF.

By share, this clone counts as medium-sized. The chain is built from TRDV2 and TRDJ1, with TRDD3 matching over 12 bases. The CDR3 is made up of 16 amino acids. Germline values: CDR1 GEAIGNYY, CDR2 EKD. V trimming: 0 bases; J trimming: 4 bases; junction bases outside the gene matches: 5. CDR3 sequence reads: CACDTVLGDTRDKLIF. CDR3 nucleotides: TGTGCCTGTGACACCGTTCTGGGGGATACGCGCGATAAACTCATCTTT.

This clone was observed a few times. The CDR3 nucleotides read TGTGCCTGTGATACAATTACTGGGGGATCCACCGATAAACTCATCTTT. This sequence encodes CACDTITGGSTDKLIF. The chain has TRDV2 and TRDJ1, with 10 bases that match TRDD3. CDR1 is GEAIGNYY and CDR2 is EKD in the germline V gene. V dropped 4 bases and J dropped 1; count of bases not matched to a gene: 8. The CDR3 is 16 residues long.

This clone is categorized as large. This chain uses TRDV2 with TRDJ1; TRDD2 is a possible D gene (5 bases). The germline V gene has CDR1 GEAIGNYY and CDR2 EKD. Trimming stripped 0 bases from V and 6 bases from J, with 25 bases between. The length of the CDR3 is 18 residues. Written as DNA, the CDR3 is TGTGCCTGTGACACCGTTCTTCCGCCCAGCCTCAATCCGTATAAACTCATCTTT. It codes for CACDTVLPPSLNPYKLIF.

This clone occurred a few times. V and J are TRDV2 and TRDJ1, with D possibly being TRDD3 (5 bases). The CDR3 has 18 residues. The germline gives CDR1 GEAIGNYY, CDR2 EKD. The V end was cut by 0 bases, the J end by 0 bases, with 19 bases between. The CDR3 DNA follows: TGTGCCTGTGACACCGTAGAATCGGGGACTGCGAACACCGATAAACTCATCTTT. It specifies CACDTVESGTANTDKLIF.

This clone was detected a few times. A single base separates this from a much larger clone, so it may be a read error. Other DNA sequences from this sample encode an identical CDR3 as well. This chain links TRDV2 with TRDJ1, with TRDD3 matching 11 bases. Germline values: CDR1 GEAIGNYY, CDR2 EKD. The CDR3 sequence is 17 residues long. The CDR3 bases are TGTGCCTGTGACTCTCTCATGGGGGATACGGTCACCGATAAACTCATCTTC. Residues: CACDSLMGDTVTDKLIF.

A J gene of TRDJ1 was called, though the V gene was not. This CDR3 spans 16 amino acids. This chain's CDR3 is CACESVLRQPADKLIF. CDR3 coding DNA: TGTGCCTGTGAATCAGTACTACGACAGCCCGCCGATAAACTCATCTTT.

The chain is built from TRDV2 and TRDJ1; D possibly corresponds to TRDD3 (6 bases). The germline V gene encodes CDR1 GEAIGNYY and CDR2 EKD. This CDR3 spans 18 amino acids. V lost 0 bases and J 5 bases, leaving 24 bases between the germline ends. The CDR3 is CACDTLHVVGGHQDKLIF. In DNA, the CDR3 is TGTGCCTGTGACACCCTACACGTGGTGGGGGGTCATCAAGATAAACTCATCTTT.

The chain uses TRAV29/DV5 and TRDJ1, with 8 nucleotides matching TRDD3. This CDR3 comprises 16 residues. Germline CDR1 NSMFDY, CDR2 ISSIKDK. V was clipped by 3 bases and J by 0 bases; unmatched bases: 10. CDR3 loop: CAANSHWGLYTDKLIF. The DNA for the CDR3 is TGTGCAGCAAACTCCCACTGGGGGCTGTACACCGATAAACTCATCTTT.

About this clone: This may stem from a read error, because a much larger clone lies one nucleotide away. The rearrangement joins TRDV2 to TRDJ1, with D hard to call. Here the J gene came from matching the DNA to germline, since TCRdb omits it. The CDR3 loop spans 16 amino acids. Germline V lookup: CDR1 GEAIGNYY, CDR2 EKD. V lost 1 base to trimming and J lost 4 bases, with 18 bases between them. The CDR3 here is CACDTIGSRPGDKLIF. CDR3 coding DNA: TGTGCCTGTGACACGATTGGGTCCCGACCGGGCGATAAACTCATCTTT.

Notes on this clone: It is likely a read error: a sequence one base away is far more abundant. Additional DNA sequences in this sample encode the identical CDR3. The chain employs TRDV2 and TRDJ1, with TRDD3 as a possible D gene (6 bases). The CDR3 length is 15 residues. CDR1 and CDR2 from the germline V gene are GEAIGNYY and EKD. V lost 0 bases, J lost 2 bases, and 12 bases lay in between. Written as DNA, the CDR3 is TGTGCCTGTGACACCGTACTGGGTGATACCGATAAACTCATCTTT. Its translation: CACDTVLGDTDKLIF.

On this clone: At residue 7, TCRdb's protein disagrees with the DNA translation; the protein shown here derives from the DNA. The rearrangement links TRDV2 to TRDJ1; 9 bases line up with TRDD3. Germline trimming cut 3 bases from V and 0 bases from J; bases unmatched to any gene: 13. The CDR3 sequence is 18 residues long. Germline CDR1 and CDR2: GEAIGNYY and EKD. The CDR3 is CACDPLAGGSNDTDKLIF. The CDR3 DNA reads TGTGCCTGTGACCCGCTTGCTGGGGGATCCAACGACACCGATAAACTCATCTTT.

Details on this clone: Only one base separates this from a far larger clonotype, so it likely reflects a read error. Other nucleotide sequences from this sample produce the same CDR3. The chain employs TRDV2 and TRDJ1; 9 nucleotides match TRDD3. CDR3 size: 21 residues. Looked up from germline, CDR1 is GEAIGNYY and CDR2 is EKD. The V gene end was trimmed by 0 bases and the J gene end by 1 base; junction bases not matched to a gene: 20. The CDR3 loop reads CACDTVESNRRTGGLTDKLIF. The CDR3 DNA is TGTGCCTGTGACACCGTTGAGTCTAACCGGCGTACTGGGGGACTCACCGATAAACTCATCTTT.

In the case of this clone: This may be a read error, as it is one base from a much larger clone. The same CDR3 is also encoded by other DNA sequences in this sample. The genes are TRDV2 and TRDJ1, with a possible D match to TRDD3 (5 bases). This CDR3 spans 15 amino acids. Germline V gene lookup returns CDR1 GEAIGNYY and CDR2 EKD. V was pared by 2 bases and J by 3 bases, with 15 bases between. In DNA form, the CDR3 reads TGTGCCTGTGACATAGTCCGGGGAACACCCGATAAACTCATCTTT. Its protein product is CACDIVRGTPDKLIF.